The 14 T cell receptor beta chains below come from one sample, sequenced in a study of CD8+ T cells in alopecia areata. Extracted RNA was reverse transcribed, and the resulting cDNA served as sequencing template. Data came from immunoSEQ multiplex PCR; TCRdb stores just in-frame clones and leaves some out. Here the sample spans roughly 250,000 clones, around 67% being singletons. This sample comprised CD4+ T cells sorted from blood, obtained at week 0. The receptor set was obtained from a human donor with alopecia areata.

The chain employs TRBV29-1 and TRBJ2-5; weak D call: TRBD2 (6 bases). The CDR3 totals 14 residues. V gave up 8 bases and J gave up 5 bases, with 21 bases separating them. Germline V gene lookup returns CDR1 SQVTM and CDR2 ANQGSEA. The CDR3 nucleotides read TGCAGCACTTGGTGGAGGGACGGGCAGGAGACCCAGTACTTC. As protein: CSTWWRDGQETQYF.

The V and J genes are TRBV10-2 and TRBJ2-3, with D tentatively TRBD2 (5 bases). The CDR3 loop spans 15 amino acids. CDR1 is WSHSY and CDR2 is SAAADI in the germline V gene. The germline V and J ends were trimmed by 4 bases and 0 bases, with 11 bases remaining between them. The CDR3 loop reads CASSGASPSTDTQYF. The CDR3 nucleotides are TGCGCCAGCAGTGGGGCTAGCCCTAGCACAGATACGCAGTATTTT.

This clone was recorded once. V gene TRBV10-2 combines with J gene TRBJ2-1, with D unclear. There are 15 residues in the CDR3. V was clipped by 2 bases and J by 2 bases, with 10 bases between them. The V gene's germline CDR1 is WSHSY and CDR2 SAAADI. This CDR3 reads CASSESQDPYNEQFF. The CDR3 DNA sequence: TGCGCCAGCAGTGAGAGCCAGGATCCCTACAATGAGCAGTTCTTC.

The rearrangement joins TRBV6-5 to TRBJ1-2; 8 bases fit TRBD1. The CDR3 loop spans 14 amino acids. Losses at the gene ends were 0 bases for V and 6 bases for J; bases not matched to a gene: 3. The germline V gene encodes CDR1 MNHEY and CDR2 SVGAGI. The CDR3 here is CASSYSTGVDGYTF. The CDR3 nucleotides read TGTGCCAGCAGTTACTCGACAGGGGTGGATGGCTACACCTTC.

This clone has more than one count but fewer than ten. CDR3 loop: CASSPRGGATNEKLFF. Here the CDR3 DNA reads TGTGCCAGCAGTCCCCGAGGCGGGGCAACTAATGAAAAACTGTTTTTT. The chain couples TRBV27 to TRBJ1-4; D is undetermined. The germline CDR1 and CDR2 sequences are MNHEY and SMNVEV (reference sequence). V was shortened by 5 bases and J by 0 bases, with 13 bases between the two germline ends. The CDR3 runs 16 residues.

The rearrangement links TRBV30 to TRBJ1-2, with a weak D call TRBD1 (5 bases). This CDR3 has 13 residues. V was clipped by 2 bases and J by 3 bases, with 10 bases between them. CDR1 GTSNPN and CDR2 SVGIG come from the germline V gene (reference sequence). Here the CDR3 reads CAWSRDRDYGYTF. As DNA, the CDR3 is TGTGCCTGGAGTCGGGACCGGGACTATGGCTACACCTTC.

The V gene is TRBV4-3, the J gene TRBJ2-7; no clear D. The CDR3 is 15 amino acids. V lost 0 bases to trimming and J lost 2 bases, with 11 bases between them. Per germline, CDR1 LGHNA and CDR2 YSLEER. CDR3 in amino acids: CASSQDHTVAYEQYF. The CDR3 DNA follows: TGCGCCAGCAGCCAAGATCACACAGTCGCCTACGAGCAGTACTTC.

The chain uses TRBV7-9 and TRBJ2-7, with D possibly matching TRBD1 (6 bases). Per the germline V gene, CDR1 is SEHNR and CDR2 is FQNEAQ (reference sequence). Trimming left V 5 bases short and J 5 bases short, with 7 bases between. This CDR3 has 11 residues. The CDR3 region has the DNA TGTGCCAGCAGCCGGACAGACGAGCAGTACTTC. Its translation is CASSRTDEQYF.

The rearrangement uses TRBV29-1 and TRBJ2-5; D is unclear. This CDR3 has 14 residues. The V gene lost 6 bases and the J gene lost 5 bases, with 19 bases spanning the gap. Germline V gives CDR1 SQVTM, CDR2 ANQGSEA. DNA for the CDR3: TGCAGCGTCCAACTTCTAGTCGGGTACGAGACCCAGTACTTC. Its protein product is CSVQLLVGYETQYF.

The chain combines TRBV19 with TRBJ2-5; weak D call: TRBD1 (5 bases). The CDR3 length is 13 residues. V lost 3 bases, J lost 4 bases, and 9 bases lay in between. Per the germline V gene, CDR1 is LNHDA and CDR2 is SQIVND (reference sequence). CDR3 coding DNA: TGTGCCAGTAGTATGGGGCTCGGAGAGACCCAGTACTTC. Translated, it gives CASSMGLGETQYF.

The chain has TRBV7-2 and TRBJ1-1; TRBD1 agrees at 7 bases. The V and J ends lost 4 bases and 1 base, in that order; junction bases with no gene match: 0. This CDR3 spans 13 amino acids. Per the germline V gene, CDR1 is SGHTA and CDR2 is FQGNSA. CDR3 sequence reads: CASSWTGNTEAFF. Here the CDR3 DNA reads TGTGCCAGCAGCTGGACAGGGAACACTGAAGCTTTCTTT.

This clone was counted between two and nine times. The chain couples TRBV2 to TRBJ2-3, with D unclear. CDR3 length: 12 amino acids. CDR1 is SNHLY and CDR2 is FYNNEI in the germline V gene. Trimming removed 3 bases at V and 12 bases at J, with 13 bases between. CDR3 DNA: TGTGCCAGCAGTGACGAGACACGGTTCCAGTATTTT. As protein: CASSDETRFQYF.

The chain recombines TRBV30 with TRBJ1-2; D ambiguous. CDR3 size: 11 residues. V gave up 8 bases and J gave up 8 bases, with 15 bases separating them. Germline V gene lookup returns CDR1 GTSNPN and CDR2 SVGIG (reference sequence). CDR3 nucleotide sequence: TGTGCCCGGCTAGGGAACGCCGGCTACACCTTC. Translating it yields CARLGNAGYTF.

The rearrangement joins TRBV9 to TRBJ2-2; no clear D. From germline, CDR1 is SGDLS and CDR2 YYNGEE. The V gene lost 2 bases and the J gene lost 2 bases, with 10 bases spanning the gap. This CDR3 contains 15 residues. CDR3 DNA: TGTGCCAGCAGCGTCTTAGGTTTCAACACCGGGGAGCTGTTTTTT. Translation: CASSVLGFNTGELFF.